This T cell receptor beta chain was observed in a study of shared clonotypes between healthy human individuals. This clone was counted only a few times. As yet, its antigen is unknown. Whole-study findings and limits: Sequencing depth was predicted to influence how clonotypes are shared among donors.

V was shortened by 2 bases and J by 0 bases, with 7 bases between the two germline ends. CDR1 is KGHSH and CDR2 is LQKENI in the germline V gene. The CDR3 extends over 14 amino acids. Each subset's genomic DNA was shared equally among a number of immunoSEQ plates. How the authors handled the data: ImmunoSEQ junction-only sequences lacked quality scores, so their filtering differed. Produced via immunoSEQ multiplex PCR; TCRdb's table is partial and in-frame only. V and J calls and clone size follow that table, whereas D and trimming were derived from the DNA. The profile covers approximately 1,000,000 clones, with 75% to 85% appearing a single time and approximately 0.5% taken by the ten largest.

The specimen sequenced was memory CD4+ T cells from PBMCs. The subset here: CD45RA-negative fraction. The clonotype comes from a man between 18 and 29 years old in good health. Some clones in this sample may be carry-over from other donors' samples. V gene TRBV18 combines with J gene TRBJ2-5; no firm D call. The CDR3 nucleotides are TGTGCCAGCTCACCAAGGCCAAACCAAGAGACCCAGTACTTC. This encodes CASSPRPNQETQYF.